This entry describes one T cell receptor beta chain. These data belong to a study of cytomegalovirus exposure and HLA in healthy donors. PCR used 60 Vbeta primers and 13 Jbeta primers. The repertoire was sequenced with immunoSEQ multiplex PCR; TCRdb's copy has only in-frame clones and lacks some. The data hold about 130,000 clones, with 82% observed a single time. This receptor was identified in a boy aged 2 to 10 in good health and CMV-seronegative. The source material was PBMCs.

The CDR3, as DNA: TGTGCCAGCTCAATCTCTAGCGGGAGGAACTACGAGCAGTACGTC. Translation: CASSISSGRNYEQYV. V gene TRBV27 combines with J gene TRBJ2-7; 11 nucleotides line up with TRBD2. The CDR3 contains 15 residues. The ends lost 8 bases at V and 3 bases at J; junction bases unmatched: 9. Germline CDR1 MNHEY, CDR2 SMNVEV (reference sequence).